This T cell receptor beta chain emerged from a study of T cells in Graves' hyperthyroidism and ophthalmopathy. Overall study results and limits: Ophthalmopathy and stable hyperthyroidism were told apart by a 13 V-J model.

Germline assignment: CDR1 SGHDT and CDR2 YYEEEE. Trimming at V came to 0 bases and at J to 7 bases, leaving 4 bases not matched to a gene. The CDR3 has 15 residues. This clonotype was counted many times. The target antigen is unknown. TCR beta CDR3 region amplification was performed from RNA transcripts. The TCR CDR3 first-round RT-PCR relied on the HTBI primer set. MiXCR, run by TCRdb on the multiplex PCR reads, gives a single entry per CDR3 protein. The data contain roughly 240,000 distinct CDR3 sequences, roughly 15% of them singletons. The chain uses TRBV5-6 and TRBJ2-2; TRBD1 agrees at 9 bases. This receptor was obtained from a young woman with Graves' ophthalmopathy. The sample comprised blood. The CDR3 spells CASSLDRGRIGELFF. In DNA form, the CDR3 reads TGTGCCAGCAGCTTGGACAGGGGGCGCATCGGGGAGCTGTTTTTT.